One and the same sample provided the 11 T cell receptor beta chains below, sequenced in a study of post-analysis software for immune sequencing data (dated by TCRdb to between 2015 and 2016). Their antigens remain unidentified. Paper-wide results and their limitations: Significantly higher frequencies in patients than in controls were found for roughly 5 TRBV segments, including TRBV5-6, TRBV5-1 and TRBV20-1.

The library was prepared using PCR. The instrument given in TCRdb is Illumina HiSeq 2500. To reduce PCR and sequencing biases, unique molecular identifiers were incorporated into the TCR beta cDNA libraries. The raw public reads went through TCRdb reprocessing: fastp at Q25, MiXCR clone calling, in-frame beta chains kept. All rows with the same CDR3 protein become a single entry with the most common DNA and genes. In this sample the table shows roughly 170,000 distinct CDR3 sequences, 30% of which occur a single time. The ten largest clones represent less than 1.6% of the sample. Material: blood. These receptors were obtained from a girl aged 5-17 years with multiple sclerosis.

This clonotype was detected ten times or more. The V and J genes are TRBV6-6 and TRBJ1-2, with D unclear. The V end lost 0 bases, the J end lost 5 bases, and 4 bases lay between the germline ends. Germline-derived CDR1 and CDR2 are MNHNY and SVGAGI (reference sequence). The CDR3 is made up of 12 amino acids. CDR3 nucleotide sequence: TGTGCCAGCAGTTACTCAGGATATGGCTACACCTTC. This codes for CASSYSGYGYTF.

This clonotype was recorded many times. V usage is TRBV29-1 and J usage is TRBJ2-1; D is ambiguous. CDR1 and CDR2 from the germline V gene are SQVTM and ANQGSEA. V lost 2 bases and J lost 3, with 5 bases in between. The CDR3 length is 12 residues. The CDR3, as DNA: TGCAGCGTTGAACCCATCTACAATGAGCAGTTCTTC. It yields the protein CSVEPIYNEQFF.

At least ten counts were recorded for this clonotype. The chain joins TRBV20-1 to TRBJ2-1; 7 bases are a match to TRBD2. CDR1 DFQATT and CDR2 SNEGSKA come from the germline V gene (reference sequence). The CDR3 length is 15 residues. The V and J ends lost 0 bases and 4 bases, in that order; junction bases with no gene match: 6. CDR3 protein: CSAREFTSVYNEQFF. In DNA form, the CDR3 reads TGCAGTGCTAGAGAGTTTACTAGCGTGTACAATGAGCAGTTCTTC.

This clonotype was picked up many times. An end of the junction differs from the germline gene, which may be a read error. The V call is TRBV20-1, the J call TRBJ2-7, with D perhaps TRBD2 (6 bases). Germline values: CDR1 DFQATT, CDR2 SNEGSKA (reference sequence). The CDR3 spans 16 residues. The CDR3 region is CSVRGLRAGRMNEQYF. DNA of the CDR3: TGCAGTGTTAGAGGCCTCAGAGCGGGCCGGATGAACGAGCAGTACTTC.

As concerns this clonotype: A read error may explain this, as a much larger clone is one base away. This chain connects TRBV20-1 to TRBJ2-3; a weak D match, TRBD2 (5 bases). Germline V CDR1 and CDR2: DFQATT, SNEGSKA (reference sequence). The CDR3 length is 13 residues. The DNA for the CDR3 is TGCAGTGCTAGAGATTGGGAGAAAGATACGCGGTATTTT. Encoded protein: CSARDWEKDTRYF.

Comment on this clonotype: Being one base from a much bigger clone, this may be a read error. The gene calls are TRBV2 and TRBJ2-7; D unresolved. Germline lookup yields CDR1 SNHLY and CDR2 FYNNEI. Trimming removed 0 bases from V and 2 bases from J, with 17 bases in between. This CDR3 is 17 amino acids long. The CDR3 is CASSEAYRQVPTYEQYF. In nucleotides, the CDR3 is TGTGCCAGCAGTGAAGCGTATCGCCAGGTACCAACCTACGAGCAGTACTTC.

The sample holds many counts of this clonotype. This chain links TRBV7-2 with TRBJ2-1; 12 positions agree with TRBD2. The CDR3 totals 17 residues. J was trimmed by 7 bases and V by 0 bases; bases with no gene match: 7. CDR1 SGHTA and CDR2 FQGNSA come from the germline V gene. The CDR3 DNA reads TGTGCCAGCAGCTTAGCCCCGACTAGCGGGAGAGGAAATGAGCAGTTCTTC. Protein sequence: CASSLAPTSGRGNEQFF.

V gene TRBV18 combines with J gene TRBJ2-7; 7 bases are shared with TRBD1. CDR3 length equals 14 residues. Germline V gene sequence: CDR1 KGHSH, CDR2 LQKENI. With V trimmed by 5 bases and J by 2 bases, 6 bases remained unmatched. CDR3 in DNA: TGTGCCAGCTCAGCCTCGACAGGGCCCTACGAGCAGTACTTC. This codes for CASSASTGPYEQYF.

This clonotype was counted between two and nine times. This chain joins TRBV9 and TRBJ1-1; 8 positions match TRBD1. This CDR3 is built from 15 residues. CDR1 and CDR2 (germline): SGDLS, YYNGEE. With V trimmed by 3 bases and J by 1 base, 5 bases remained unmatched. As DNA, the CDR3 is TGTGCCAGCAGCGCCCCCAGGGGGCAGAACACTGAAGCTTTCTTT. It specifies CASSAPRGQNTEAFF.

About this clonotype itself: A clone one base away is much larger, so this may be a read error. The V gene is TRBV7-8, the J gene TRBJ2-3; weak D call: TRBD2 (6 bases). This CDR3 has 13 residues. Germline V CDR1 and CDR2: SGHVS, FQNEAQ. The CDR3 DNA sequence: TGTGCCAGCGGGGAGGCTAGCACAGATGCGCAGTATTTT. Its protein is CASGEASTDAQYF. The full variable domain, in which reference TRBV7-8 and TRBJ2-3 provide the parts outside the CDR3, is GAGVSQSPRYKVAKRGQDVALRCDPISGHVSLFWYQQALGQGPEFLTYFQNEAQLDKSGLPSDRFFAERPEGSVSTLKIQRTQQEDSAVYLCASGEASTDAQYFGPGTRLTVL.

The gene calls are TRBV7-2 and TRBJ2-5; TRBD1 is a possible D gene (6 bases). CDR3 size: 15 residues. V lost 1 base, J lost 11 bases, and 20 bases lay in between. In germline, CDR1 is SGHTA, CDR2 FQGNSA. The CDR3 DNA follows: TGTGCCAGCAGCTTAGATACAGGGCGTCTGACGAAGCAGTACTTC. Amino acid sequence: CASSLDTGRLTKQYF.